This T cell receptor (beta chain) is drawn from a study of beta chain features in type 1 diabetes. Expressed TCRB transcripts were sequenced, since all the RNA that had been isolated was reverse transcribed. Sequencing of naive, central memory and regulatory T cell samples gave an average of about 3.57 million reads. Sequencing used immunoSEQ multiplex PCR; TCRdb keeps in-frame clones, though not all of them. The sample lists 400,000 to 450,000 clones, approximately 15% seen once, with 0.03% to 0.04% in the top ten. From germline, CDR1 is MNHEY and CDR2 SMNVEV (reference sequence). The CDR3 extends over 15 amino acids. Trimming pared 1 base from V and 4 bases from J, leaving 13 bases between. Study-wide findings and caveats: Healthy donors had naive, central memory and Treg TCRB repertoires that appeared less similar than those seen among patients. Lower insertion and higher deletion counts appeared at VDJ junctions in type 1 diabetes patients.

As regards this clone: Its antigen is not known.

The sequence came from a man younger than 45 in good health. The sequencing input was naive CD4+ T cells from blood. V and J are TRBV27 and TRBJ2-5; tentatively, D is TRBD2 (5 bases). As DNA, the CDR3 is TGTGCCAGCAGTTTATACGGGGAGAAAAGAGAGACCCAGTACTTC. As protein: CASSLYGEKRETQYF.